This T cell receptor (beta chain) is drawn from a study of control samples from healthy donors and cancer patients. Some clones are missing from TCRdb's copy, which holds only in-frame ones; the method was immunoSEQ multiplex PCR. Seen here are some 170,000 clones, approximately 96% observed once, and the top ten hold just over 1%. CDR1 and CDR2 (germline): LNHDA, SQIVND (reference sequence). The CDR3 sequence is 15 residues long. With 4 bases removed from V and 0 bases from J, the gap between germline ends came to 9 bases. The sequence was collected from a woman in her twenties or thirties in good health. V is TRBV19 and J is TRBJ2-2, with D unresolved. Material: blood. Here the CDR3 reads CASSTGRSNTGELFF. In DNA, the CDR3 is TGTGCCAGTAGTACCGGACGTTCGAACACCGGGGAGCTGTTTTTT. The full variable domain, completed using reference TRBV19 and TRBJ2-2, is DGGITQSPKYLFRKEGQNVTLSCEQNLNHDAMYWYRQDPGQGLRLIYYSQIVNDFQKGDIAEGYSVSREKKESFPLTVTSAQKNPTAFYLCASSTGRSNTGELFFGEGSRLTVL.